The text below deals with one T cell receptor beta chain. This specimen comes from a study of blood T cell repertoires in COVID-19. The assay was immunoSEQ multiplex PCR, and TCRdb's table has in-frame clones only and misses some. The sample has 150,000 to 200,000 clones, roughly 90% seen once; the top ten hold 2.5% to 3.5%. The CDR3 runs to 14 residues. The TCR was taken from a man in his 60s with acute or convalescent COVID-19. The chain employs TRBV21-1 and TRBJ2-7; the table's D call of TRBD1 was not tested on the DNA. TRBV21-1 is labeled a pseudogene. Sequences were obtained from peripheral blood. CDR3 protein: CASSISDRWYEQYF. The CDR3 DNA sequence: TGTGCCAGCAGCATCTCGGACAGGTGGTACGAGCAGTACTTC.